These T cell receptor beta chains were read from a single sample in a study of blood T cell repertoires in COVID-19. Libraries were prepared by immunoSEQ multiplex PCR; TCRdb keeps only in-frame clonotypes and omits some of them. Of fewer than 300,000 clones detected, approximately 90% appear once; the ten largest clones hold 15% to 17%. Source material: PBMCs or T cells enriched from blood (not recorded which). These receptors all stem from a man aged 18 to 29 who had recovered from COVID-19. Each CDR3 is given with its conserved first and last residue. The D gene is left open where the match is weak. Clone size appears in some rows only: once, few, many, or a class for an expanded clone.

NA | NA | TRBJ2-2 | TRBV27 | TGTGCCAGCAGTTACGACAGGAGGTACGGAAAGAACACCGGGGAGCTGTTTTTT | CASSYDRRYGKNTGELFF
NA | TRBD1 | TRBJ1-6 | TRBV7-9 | TGTGCCAGCAGCTTAGCGGAGAGGGGACAGACCCTCCACTTT | CASSLAERGQTLHF
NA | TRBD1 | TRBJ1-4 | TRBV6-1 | TGTGCCAGCAGTGGAAGGGATACAGGGGGCACTAATGAAAAACTGTTTTTT | CASSGRDTGGTNEKLFF
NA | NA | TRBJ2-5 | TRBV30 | TGTGCCACCGACTTTCGCAAAGAGACCCAGTACTTC | CATDFRKETQYF
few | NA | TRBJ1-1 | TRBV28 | TGTGCCAGCAGTTTGCGGGGCTTTGAAGCTTTCTTT | CASSLRGFEAFF
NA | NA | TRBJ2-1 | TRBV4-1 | TGCGCCAGCAGCCAAGTCGGGGGTCGGTACAATGAGCAGTTCTTC | CASSQVGGRYNEQFF
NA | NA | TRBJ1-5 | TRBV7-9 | TGTGCCAGCAGCTTAGACGGGCAGCCCCAGCATTTT | CASSLDGQPQHF
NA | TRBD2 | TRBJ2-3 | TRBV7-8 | TGTGCCAGCAGCTTAGTGAGCGGGAGGACAGATACGCAGTATTTT | CASSLVSGRTDTQYF
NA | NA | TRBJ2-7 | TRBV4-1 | TGCGCCAGCAGCCAAGGGTGGCAGTTCTCCTACGAGCAGTACTTC | CASSQGWQFSYEQYF
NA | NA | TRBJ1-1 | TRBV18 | TGTGCCAGCTCAGAGGCCGGGAACACTGAAGCTTTCTTT | CASSEAGNTEAFF
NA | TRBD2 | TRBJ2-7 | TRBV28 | TGTGCCAGCAGACCGACTAGCGGGGCCTACGAGCAGTACTTC | CASRPTSGAYEQYF
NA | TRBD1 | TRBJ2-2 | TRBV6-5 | TGTGCCAGCAGTATAGACAGGGTTTCCGGGGAGCTGTTTTTT | CASSIDRVSGELFF
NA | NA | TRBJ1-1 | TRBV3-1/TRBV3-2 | TGTGCCAGCAGCCAGGCCCGACTGATTATGAACACTGAAGCTTTCTTT | CASSQARLIMNTEAFF
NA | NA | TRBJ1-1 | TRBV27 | TGTGCCAGCAGTTCCCCCTGGCTCGGACAGACGGGCACTGAAGCTTTCTTT | CASSSPWLGQTGTEAFF
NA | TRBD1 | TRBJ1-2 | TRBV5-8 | TGTGCCAGCCGAAGGACAGGAGACTATGGCTACACCTTC | CASRRTGDYGYTF
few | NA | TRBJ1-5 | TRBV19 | TGTGCCAGTATAGAGTCATATAGCTCATATAGCAATCAGCCCCAGCATTTT | CASIESYSSYSNQPQHF
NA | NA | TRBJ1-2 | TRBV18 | TGTGCCAGCTCACCGGCGGAACGGGGAGGTGGCTATGGCTACACCTTC | CASSPAERGGGYGYTF
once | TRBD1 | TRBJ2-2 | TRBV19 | TGTGCCAGTAGCCAATCGACAGGGGGCGTTGCCGGGGAGCTGTTTTTT | CASSQSTGGVAGELFF
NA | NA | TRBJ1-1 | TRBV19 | TGTGCCAGTAGTATACCCGGCAGGGACACTGAAGCTTTCTTT | CASSIPGRDTEAFF
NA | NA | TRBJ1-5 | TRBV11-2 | TGTGCCAGCAGCCCCGGGCGGGCCCCTAGCAATCAGCCCCAGCATTTT | CASSPGRAPSNQPQHF
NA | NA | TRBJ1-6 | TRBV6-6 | TGTGCCAGCGGTTTAACAGGCTCCTATAATTCACCCCTCCACTTT | CASGLTGSYNSPLHF
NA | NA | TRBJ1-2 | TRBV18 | TGTGCCAGCTCACCACTCCCAGCGGGATATGGCTACACCTTC | CASSPLPAGYGYTF